This T cell receptor (beta chain) was recovered during a study of T cell responses to AZD1222 COVID-19 vaccine (dated by TCRdb to the early 2020s). Notes on the research overall: TCR sequencing was performed for more than 230 trial participants, of whom approximately 200 were given two doses of AZD1222 and roughly 25 were given two doses of MenACWY control vaccine. Trial participants were enrolled into age subgroups of 18-55, 56-69 and 70-plus years, which contained approximately 150, 28 and 58 TCR-sequenced participants, respectively.

Broader findings and caveats from the paper: The vaccine-associated CD4 TCRs covered the entire spike protein, and the dominant responses fell in regions 160-218 and 743-854. Conclusions about previously exposed vaccinees are limited, since just 5 or 6 AZD1222 recipients were seropositive for SARS-CoV-2 at baseline. Because no samples from the day 14 peak response were available, repertoires could be characterized only after the peak T cell response. Reportedly, almost half of the unique spike-specific TCRs recognized epitopes lying outside the regions that are mutated in the B.1.351 and B.1.1.7 variants. Participants were mostly white British and included more females than males, and it was suggested by the authors that clonal diversity may have been underestimated. After two AZD1222 doses, spike-specific TCR breadth and depth were significantly higher than at day 0 and than in MenACWY recipients. In the small 56-69-year group, the increase in depth fell short of significance, most likely because of low power.

The CDR3 regions of human TCRbeta chains were analyzed by immunosequencing. Under the source paper's analysis protocol: Repertoire TCRs were matched against a reference library of SARS-CoV-2-specific TCRs generated with the MIRA antigen-specificity platform. Breadth was defined as the fraction of unique TCRs that were SARS-CoV-2-associated. Depth was defined as the fraction of total T cells that were SARS-CoV-2-associated. Using the MIRA data, every spike-specific TCR was mapped to the spike region that the TCR reacted to and assigned to either a CD4 or a CD8 class. Log10-transformed breadth and depth values were compared by one-way ANOVA with Sidak's multiple comparisons tests. TCRdb carries this immuneACCESS record with in-frame sequences only. Its versions omit some clonotypes, under half of them owing to an unresolved V gene in the studies checked, with the rest unexplained. V and J calls and clone size are those listed in that table; D and trimming were worked out from the DNA. Here the sample has 140,000 to 150,000 clones; around 92% occur a single time. Of the sample, more than 10% is held by the ten largest clones.

Trimming takes 2 bases from V and 6 bases from J, and the germline ends sit 11 bases apart. The CDR3, from cysteine to phenylalanine, totals 14 residues. Only CDR3 DNA remains: 42 bases, in frame from the first base. CDR1 and CDR2 are read off the germline V gene as MGHDK and SYGVNS. In regard to this clone: This receptor's antigen is unknown. Base qualities were left out, and no much larger clone turns up one base away.

The label giving this sample's time point can be read as: sample from adult after SARS-CoV-2 infection, after symptom onset. Two convalescent COVID-19 patients, sampled after symptom onset from adults with prior SARS-CoV-2 infection, were also TCR-sequenced for comparison. The clonotype originates from an adult who had recovered from COVID-19. This specimen was peripheral blood, taken after recovery from COVID-19. The rearrangement combines TRBV25-1 with TRBJ1-5; no D gene can be assigned with confidence. Here is the DNA: TGTGCCAGCAGTGAAGGAGGGCCCGGTCAGCCCCAGCATTTT. Translated, this is CASSEGGPGQPQHF.